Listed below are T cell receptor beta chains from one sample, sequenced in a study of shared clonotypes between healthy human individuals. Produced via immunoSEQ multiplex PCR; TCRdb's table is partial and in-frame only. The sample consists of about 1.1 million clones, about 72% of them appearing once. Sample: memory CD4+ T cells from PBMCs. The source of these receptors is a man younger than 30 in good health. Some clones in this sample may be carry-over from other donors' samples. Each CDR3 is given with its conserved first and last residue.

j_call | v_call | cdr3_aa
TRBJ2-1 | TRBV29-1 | CSARSGGGSNEQFF
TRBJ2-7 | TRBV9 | CASSVGDRGYEQYF
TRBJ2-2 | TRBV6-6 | CASNRGSGNTGELFF
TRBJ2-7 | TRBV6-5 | CASSQGLAGGEQYF
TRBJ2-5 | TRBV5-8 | CASSLAAGQAQETQYF
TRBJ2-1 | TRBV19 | CASSIRGQGAFNEQFF
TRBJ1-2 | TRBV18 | CASSPPRGVPGQGTYGYTF
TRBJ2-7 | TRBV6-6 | CASRKTLAGGSYEQYF
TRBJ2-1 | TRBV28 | CASSPSGGHNEQFF
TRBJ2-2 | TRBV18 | CASSPSVGGELFF
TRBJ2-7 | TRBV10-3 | CATGTSGNYEQYF
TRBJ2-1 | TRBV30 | CAWSVGDYNEQFF
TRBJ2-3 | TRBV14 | CASSPATDTQYF
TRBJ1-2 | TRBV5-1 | CASSGSPPYGYTF
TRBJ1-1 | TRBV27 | CASSPQTRGSEAFF
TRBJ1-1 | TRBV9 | CASSHVEGDTEAFF
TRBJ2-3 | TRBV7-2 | CASTDTRGDTQYF
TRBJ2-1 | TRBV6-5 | CASTLTGSSYNEQFF
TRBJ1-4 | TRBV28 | CASSLTGVNEKLFF
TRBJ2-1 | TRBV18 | CASSPLKGENEQFF
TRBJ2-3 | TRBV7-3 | CASSLAGGRNIDTQYF
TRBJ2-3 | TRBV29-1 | CSVGTSGSTDTQYF
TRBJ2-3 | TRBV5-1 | CASSFSRGGRGADTQYF
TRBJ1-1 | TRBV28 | CASSLPTGFTEAFF
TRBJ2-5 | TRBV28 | CASRLTGKEQYF
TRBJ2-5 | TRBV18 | CASSPPTITETQYF
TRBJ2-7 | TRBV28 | CASSSQGLGGEQYF
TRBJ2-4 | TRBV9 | CASSRAPRDTFVAKNIQYF
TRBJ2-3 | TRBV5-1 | CASSLGIQGISTDTQYF
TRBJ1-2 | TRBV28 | CASSHRVSEGYTF
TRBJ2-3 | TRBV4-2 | CASTPGVARDTQYF
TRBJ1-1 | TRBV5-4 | CASSLGLNTEAFF
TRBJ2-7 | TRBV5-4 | CASSLAGTYEQYF
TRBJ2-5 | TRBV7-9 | CASSFTSGSETQYF
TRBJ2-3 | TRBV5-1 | CASSWRSGEDTQYF
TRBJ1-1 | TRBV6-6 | CASRLLGQGSTEAFF
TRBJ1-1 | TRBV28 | CASSGTGGWSTEAFF
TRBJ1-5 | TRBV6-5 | CASSYSRGFQPQHF
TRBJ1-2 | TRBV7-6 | CASSLVFGDGYTF
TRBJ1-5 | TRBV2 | CASSPDGSGGNQPQHF
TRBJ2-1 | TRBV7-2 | CASSFGTASDNEQFF
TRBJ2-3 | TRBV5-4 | CASSFRQGGTDTQYF
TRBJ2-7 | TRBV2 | CASRRDRGNLYEQYF
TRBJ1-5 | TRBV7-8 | CASSVDRVQGAQHF
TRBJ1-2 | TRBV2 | CASSTDGNYGYTF
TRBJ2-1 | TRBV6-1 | CASVPVSSYNEQFF
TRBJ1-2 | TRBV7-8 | CASSLARTYGYTF
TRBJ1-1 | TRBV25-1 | CASSDVYTEAFF
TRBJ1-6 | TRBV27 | CASSLSTAVTSPLHF
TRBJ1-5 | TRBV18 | CASSLGPIDQPQHF
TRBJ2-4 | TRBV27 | CASSSVQGSLQYF
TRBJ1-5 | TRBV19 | CASSSSGAYSNQPQHF
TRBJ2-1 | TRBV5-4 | CASSLGGAHPSNEQFF
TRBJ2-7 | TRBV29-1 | CGGGTDELEQYF
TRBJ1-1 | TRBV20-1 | CSARDRGSFF
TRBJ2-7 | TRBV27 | CASSRQGYQQYF
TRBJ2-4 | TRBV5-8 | CASSLGLDLAKNIQYF